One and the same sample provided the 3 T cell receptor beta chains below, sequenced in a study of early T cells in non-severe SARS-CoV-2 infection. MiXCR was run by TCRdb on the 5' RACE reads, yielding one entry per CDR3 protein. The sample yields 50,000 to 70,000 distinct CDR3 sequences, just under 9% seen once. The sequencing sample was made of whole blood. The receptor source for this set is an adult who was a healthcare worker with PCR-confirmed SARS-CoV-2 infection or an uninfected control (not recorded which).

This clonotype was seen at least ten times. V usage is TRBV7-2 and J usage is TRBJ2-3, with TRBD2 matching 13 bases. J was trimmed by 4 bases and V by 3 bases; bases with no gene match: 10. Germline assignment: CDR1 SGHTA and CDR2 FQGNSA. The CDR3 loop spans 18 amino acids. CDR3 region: CASSFALPGLAGSDTQYF. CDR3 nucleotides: TGTGCCAGCAGCTTCGCCCTCCCGGGACTAGCGGGATCAGATACGCAGTATTTT.

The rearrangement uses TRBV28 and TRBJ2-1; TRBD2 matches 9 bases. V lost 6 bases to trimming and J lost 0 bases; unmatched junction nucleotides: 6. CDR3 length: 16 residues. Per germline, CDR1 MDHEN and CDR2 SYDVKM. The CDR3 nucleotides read TGTGCCAGCAGGTTAGCGGGAGCCAGCTCCTACAATGAGCAGTTCTTC. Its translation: CASRLAGASSYNEQFF. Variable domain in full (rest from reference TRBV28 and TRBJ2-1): DVKVTQSSRYLVKRTGEKVFLECVQDMDHENMFWYRQDPGLGLRLIYFSYDVKMKEKGDIPEGYSVSREKKERFSLILESASTNQTSMYLCASRLAGASSYNEQFFGPGTRLTVL.

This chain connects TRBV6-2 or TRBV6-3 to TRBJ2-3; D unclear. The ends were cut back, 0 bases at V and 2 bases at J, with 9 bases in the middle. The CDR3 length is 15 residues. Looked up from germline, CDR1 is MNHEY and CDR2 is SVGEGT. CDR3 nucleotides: TGTGCCAGCAGTTACTCGTCAGGAAACACAGATACGCAGTATTTT. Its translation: CASSYSSGNTDTQYF.